The present T cell receptor beta chain was sequenced within a study of blood T cell repertoires in COVID-19 (dated by TCRdb to the early 2020s). About the full investigation: Collaborator samples came from the United States, Italy and Spain and covered acute and convalescent phases of COVID-19. The prospective study material was composed of cDNA or gDNA derived from T cells, B-cell-depleted T cells, or PBMCs. The dataset comprised deeply sampled blood TCRbeta repertoires from subjects exposed to, actively infected with, or recovered from COVID-19. The repertoires were made available in a free public database intended to serve as a resource for research on the immune response to SARS-CoV-2. The samples were drawn from two sources: the first 160 participants of the ongoing ImmuneRACE study, and some 1,300 subjects contributed by 6 global collaborators. Nearly every sample came with metadata listing a de-identified subject ID, COVID-19 status, age in years and sex. Where HLA class I and class II types were available, the types were taken from metadata supplied by the sample provider, not from assay-based typing.

Details on this clone: Its antigen remains undetermined. No much larger clone exists at a distance of one base, and base qualities are not known.

Study-level results and caveats: Clinical and demographic metadata were provided uncurated, with the amount varying by source and participant.

Via the germline V gene, CDR1 is LGHNA and CDR2 YSLEER. From V the trimming removes 1 base and from J it removes 4 bases, while the gene matches leave 9 bases of the junction unaccounted for. Spanning cysteine to phenylalanine, the CDR3 consists of 16 amino acids. The kept DNA is CDR3 alone, 48 bases in frame from the first base. Each collaborating institution followed its own protocols to collect whole blood in K2EDTA tubes. For TCRbeta analysis, collaborators shipped samples as frozen whole blood, isolated PBMCs, or DNA extracted from either of those sample types. TCRbeta CDR3 regions were amplified from genomic DNA using the immunoSEQ Assay, a bias-controlled multiplex PCR. In the original analysis: The number of nucleated cells in each sample was estimated from the amplification of reference gene primers within the assay. To quantify the absolute abundance of each unique TCRbeta CDR3 rearrangement, sequence reads were collapsed and filtered. For each sample, productive Simpson clonality was calculated by taking the square root of Simpson's diversity index across productive rearrangements. As stored in TCRdb, this immuneACCESS dataset retains in-frame rearrangements with V and J assigned. A fraction of the clones does not appear; measured against another copy, unresolved V genes explain less than half of the discrepancy, and the remainder lacks a known reason. V, J and clone size were drawn from that table, and D and trimming were deduced from the DNA. The sample table holds more than 130,000 clones, of which around 80% were seen once. The top ten clonotypes cover 5.5% to 8% of the sample.

Sequencing was done on a sample of peripheral blood. This receptor was obtained from a human donor in a cohort sampled during active COVID-19. This chain is built from TRBV4-3 and TRBJ1-2; 7 central nucleotides agree with TRBD1. The sequenced DNA is TGCGCCAGCAGCCAAGGGGTGACAGGGAGTATCTATGGCTACACCTTC. Its translation reads: CASSQGVTGSIYGYTF.